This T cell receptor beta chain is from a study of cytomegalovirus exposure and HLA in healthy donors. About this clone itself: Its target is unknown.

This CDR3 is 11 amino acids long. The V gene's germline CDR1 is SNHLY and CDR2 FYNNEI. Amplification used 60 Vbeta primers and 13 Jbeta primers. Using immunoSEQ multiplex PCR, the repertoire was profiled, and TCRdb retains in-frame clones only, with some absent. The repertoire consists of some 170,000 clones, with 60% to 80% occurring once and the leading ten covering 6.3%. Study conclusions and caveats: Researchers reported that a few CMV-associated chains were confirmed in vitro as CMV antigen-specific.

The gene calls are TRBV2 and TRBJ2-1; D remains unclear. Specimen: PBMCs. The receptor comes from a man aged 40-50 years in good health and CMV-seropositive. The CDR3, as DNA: TGTGCTGGGCTGGTCTACAATGAGCAGTTCTTC. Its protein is CAGLVYNEQFF.